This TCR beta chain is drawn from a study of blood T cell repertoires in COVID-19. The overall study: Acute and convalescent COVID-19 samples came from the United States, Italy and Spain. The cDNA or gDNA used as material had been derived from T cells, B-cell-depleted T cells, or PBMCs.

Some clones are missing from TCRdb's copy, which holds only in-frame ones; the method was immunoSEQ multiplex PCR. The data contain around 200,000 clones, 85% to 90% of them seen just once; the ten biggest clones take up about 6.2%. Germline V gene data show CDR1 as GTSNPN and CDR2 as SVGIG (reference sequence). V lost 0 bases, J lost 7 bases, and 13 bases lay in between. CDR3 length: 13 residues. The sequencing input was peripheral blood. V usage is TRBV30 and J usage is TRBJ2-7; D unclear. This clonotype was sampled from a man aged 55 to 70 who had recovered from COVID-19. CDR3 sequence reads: CAWSVMAGREQYF. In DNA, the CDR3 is TGTGCCTGGAGTGTAATGGCAGGCCGAGAGCAGTACTTC.